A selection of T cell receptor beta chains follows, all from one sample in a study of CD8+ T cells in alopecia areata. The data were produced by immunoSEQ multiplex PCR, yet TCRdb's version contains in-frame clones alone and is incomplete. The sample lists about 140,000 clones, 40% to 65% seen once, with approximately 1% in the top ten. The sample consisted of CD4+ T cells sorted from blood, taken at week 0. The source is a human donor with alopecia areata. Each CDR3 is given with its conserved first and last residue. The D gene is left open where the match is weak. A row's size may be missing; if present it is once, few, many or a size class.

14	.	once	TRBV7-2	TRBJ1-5	TGTGCCAGCAGCTTACAGGGTGGCAATCAGCCCCAGCATTTT	CASSLQGGNQPQHF
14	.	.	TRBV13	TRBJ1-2	TGTGCCAGCAGCTTAATGTCCCGAGGGGACGGCTACACCTTC	CASSLMSRGDGYTF
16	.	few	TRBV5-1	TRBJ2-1	TGCGCCAGCAGCCCCTCCGGGACCACAACCTACAATGAGCAGTTCTTC	CASSPSGTTTYNEQFF
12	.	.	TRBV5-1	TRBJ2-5	TGCGCCAGCAGCTTGCTGGCGGAGACCCAGTACTTC	CASSLLAETQYF
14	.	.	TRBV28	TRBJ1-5	TGTGCCAGCAGCTTAAGAGCCGACTATCAGCCCCAGCATTTT	CASSLRADYQPQHF
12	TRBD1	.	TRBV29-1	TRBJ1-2	TGCAGCGTAAGGACAGGGGATCGAGGCTACACCTTC	CSVRTGDRGYTF
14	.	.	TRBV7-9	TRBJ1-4	TGTGCCAGCAGCCGGGGACATTTGGGTGAAAAACTGTTTTTT	CASSRGHLGEKLFF
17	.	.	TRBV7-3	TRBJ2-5	TGTGCCAGCAGCCCCAATGGCGGGACACTCCTGGGGGAGACCCAGTACTTC	CASSPNGGTLLGETQYF
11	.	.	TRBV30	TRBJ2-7	TGTGCCTGGAGTGCCCGGTACGAGCAGTACTTC	CAWSARYEQYF
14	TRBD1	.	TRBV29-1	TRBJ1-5	TGCAGCGTGACAGGGGTGGGAAGCAATCAGCCCCAGCATTTT	CSVTGVGSNQPQHF
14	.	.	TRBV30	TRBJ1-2	TGTGCCTGGAGTGTCAGGGCCCTTAACTATGGCTACACCTTC	CAWSVRALNYGYTF
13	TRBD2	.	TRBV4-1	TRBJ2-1	TGCGCCAGCAGCATCGGGGGGGTCGATGAGCAGTTCTTC	CASSIGGVDEQFF
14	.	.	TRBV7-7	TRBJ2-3	TGTGCTAGCAGCTCGGGGGTCTACACAGATACGCAGTATTTT	CASSSGVYTDTQYF
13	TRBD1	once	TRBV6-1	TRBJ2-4	TGTGCCAGCAGTGAGACAGGGGAGAACATTCAGTACTTC	CASSETGENIQYF
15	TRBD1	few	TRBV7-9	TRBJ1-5	TGTGCCAGCAGCTTCGACAGGGGGCACGATCAGCCCCAGCATTTT	CASSFDRGHDQPQHF
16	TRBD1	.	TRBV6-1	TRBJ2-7	TGTGCCAGCAGTGAAGTGGGTCCGGGACAGAGATACGAGCAGTACTTC	CASSEVGPGQRYEQYF
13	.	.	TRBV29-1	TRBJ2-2	TGCAGCGTTGATCCCGGTAACACCGGGGAGCTGTTTTTT	CSVDPGNTGELFF
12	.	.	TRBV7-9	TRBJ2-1	TGTGCCAGCAGCTTAGGGGTCGATGAGCAGTTCTTC	CASSLGVDEQFF
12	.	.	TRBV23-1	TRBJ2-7	TGCGCCAGCAGCCAAACCCGGGGGAGACGGTACTTC	CASSQTRGRRYF
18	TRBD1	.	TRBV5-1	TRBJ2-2	TGCGCCAGCAGCTTGGGTGCGGGACAGGGGCTTCACACCGGGGAGCTGTTTTTT	CASSLGAGQGLHTGELFF
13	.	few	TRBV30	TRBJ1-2	TGTGCCTGGAGTGTAGCCCGGGCCTATGGCTACACCTTC	CAWSVARAYGYTF
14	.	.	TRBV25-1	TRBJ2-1	TGTGCCAGCATAGGGGGTGGTTCCTACAATGAGCAGTTCTTC	CASIGGGSYNEQFF
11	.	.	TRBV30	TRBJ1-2	TGTGCCTGGAGTCTTAACTATGGCTACACCTTC	CAWSLNYGYTF
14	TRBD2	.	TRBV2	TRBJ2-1	TGTGCCAGCAGTTTAGCGGGAGCCTACAATGAGCAGTTCTTC	CASSLAGAYNEQFF
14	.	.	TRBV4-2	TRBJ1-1	TGTGCCAGCAGCTCCGGGCGGGGGAACACTGAAGCTTTCTTT	CASSSGRGNTEAFF
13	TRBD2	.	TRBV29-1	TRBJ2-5	TGCAGCGTTGAGGAGGGAGGGGTGGAGACCCAGTACTTC	CSVEEGGVETQYF
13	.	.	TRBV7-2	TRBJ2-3	TGTGCCAGCAGCCCCGTCGGGGTCGGGGGACCAAAGTTT	CASSPVGVGGPKF
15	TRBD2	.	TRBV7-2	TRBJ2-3	TGTGCCAGCAGCGTCGATGCTAGCGGGACAGATACGCAGTATTTT	CASSVDASGTDTQYF
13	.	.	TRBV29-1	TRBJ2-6	TGCAGCGGGACGGTCTCCGGGGCCAACGTCCTGACTTTC	CSGTVSGANVLTF
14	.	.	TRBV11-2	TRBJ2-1	TGTGCCAGCATCCCCTCGAGGGCATCTCTTGAGCAGTTCTTC	CASIPSRASLEQFF
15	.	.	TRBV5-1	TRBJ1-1	TGCGCCAGTACAAGAGCCGAGGGAGTGAACACTGAAGCTTTCTTT	CASTRAEGVNTEAFF
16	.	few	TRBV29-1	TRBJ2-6	TGCAGCGTTGAAGGTCAGGGGCTCGCTGGGGCCAACGTCCTGACTTTC	CSVEGQGLAGANVLTF
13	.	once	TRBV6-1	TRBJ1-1	TGTGCCAGCGGGGGTACCACGAACACTGAAGCTTTCTTT	CASGGTTNTEAFF
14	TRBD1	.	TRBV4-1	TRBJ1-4	TGCGCCAGCAGCCAGGAAGGGACAGGGGGAAAACTGTTTTTT	CASSQEGTGGKLFF
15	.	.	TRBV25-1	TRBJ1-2	TGTGCCAGCAGTGACGGTGCCCTAACCCCCTATGGCTACACCTTC	CASSDGALTPYGYTF
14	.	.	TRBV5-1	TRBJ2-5	TGCGCCAGCAGCTTGGACAGAACTCAAGAGACCCAGTACTTC	CASSLDRTQETQYF
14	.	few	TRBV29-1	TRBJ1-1	TGCAGCGTGCGTTCGAGGGCCCAGAACACTGAAGCTTTCTTT	CSVRSRAQNTEAFF
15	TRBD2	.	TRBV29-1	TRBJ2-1	TGCAGCGTTGGGATAACTAGCGGGATCTACAATGAGCAGTTCTTC	CSVGITSGIYNEQFF
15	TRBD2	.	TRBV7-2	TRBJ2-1	TGTGCCAGCAGACTACTAGCGGGAGTTGGCAATGAGCAGTTCTTC	CASRLLAGVGNEQFF
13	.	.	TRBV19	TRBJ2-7	TGTGCCAGTAGCCCCGATCGAGGGCTGGAGCAGTACTTC	CASSPDRGLEQYF
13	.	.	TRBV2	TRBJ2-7	TGTGCCAGCCTCCGGATAGCGCCCTACGAGCAGTACTTC	CASLRIAPYEQYF
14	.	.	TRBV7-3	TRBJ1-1	TGTGCCAGCAGCTTGCTGGGACTGAACACTGAAGCTTTCTTT	CASSLLGLNTEAFF
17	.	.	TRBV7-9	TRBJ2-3	TGTGCCAGCAGCTTACGGAGGTTCTTCCAGCGCACAGATACGCAGTATTTT	CASSLRRFFQRTDTQYF
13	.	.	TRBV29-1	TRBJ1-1	TGCAGCGTAAACAGGGTCATGAACACTGAAGCTTTCTTT	CSVNRVMNTEAFF
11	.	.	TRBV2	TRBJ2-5	TGTGCCAGCAGTAAAAAAGAGACCCAGTACTTC	CASSKKETQYF
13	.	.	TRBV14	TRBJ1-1	TGTGCCAGCAGAAGACAGATGAACACTGAAGCTTTCTTT	CASRRQMNTEAFF
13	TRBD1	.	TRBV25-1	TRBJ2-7	TGTGCCAGCAGTGGGGCAGGGGGCTACGAGCAGTACTTC	CASSGAGGYEQYF
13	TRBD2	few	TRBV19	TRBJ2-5	TGTGCCAGTAGAGGCGGGAGTAAAGAGACCCAGTACTTC	CASRGGSKETQYF
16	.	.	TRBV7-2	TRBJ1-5	TGTGCCAGCAGCTTATTCATCGGGAGCAGCAATCAGCCCCAGCATTTT	CASSLFIGSSNQPQHF
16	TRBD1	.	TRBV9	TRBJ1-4	TGTGCCAGCAGCGTAACATCGAGGGGGCGGTTTGAAAAACTGTTTTTT	CASSVTSRGRFEKLFF
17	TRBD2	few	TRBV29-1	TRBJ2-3	TGCAGCGCCCCATCTCGCGGGAGGGAGGCGGTCACAGATACGCAGTATTTT	CSAPSRGREAVTDTQYF
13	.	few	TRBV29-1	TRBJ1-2	TGCAGCGTTGCCCCGGGGGGACCTATAAGCTACACCTTC	CSVAPGGPISYTF
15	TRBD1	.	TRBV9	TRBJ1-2	TGTGCCAGCAGCAAAGGACAGGGATCTAACTATGGCTACACCTTC	CASSKGQGSNYGYTF
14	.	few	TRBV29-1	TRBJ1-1	TGCAGCGTTGAAGGCAATTCTATGAACACTGAAGCTTTCTTT	CSVEGNSMNTEAFF
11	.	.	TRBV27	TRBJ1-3	TGTGCCACCCGAGGATCAAACACCATATATTTT	CATRGSNTIYF
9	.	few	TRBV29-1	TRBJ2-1	TGCAGCGTGGGGGATGAGCAGTTCTTC	CSVGDEQFF
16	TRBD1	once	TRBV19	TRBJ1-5	TGTGCCAGCAGCCACGGACAGGGACGAGGAAATCAGCCCCAGCATTTT	CASSHGQGRGNQPQHF
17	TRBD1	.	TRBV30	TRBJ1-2	TGTGCCTGGAGTCCCGGACAGGGGGCGCGAGGGAACTATGGCTACACCTTC	CAWSPGQGARGNYGYTF
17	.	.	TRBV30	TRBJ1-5	TGTGCCTGGAATGCTGGCAGGGGAGACTGGAGCAATCAGCCCCAGCATTTT	CAWNAGRGDWSNQPQHF
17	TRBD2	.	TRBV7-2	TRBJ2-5	TGTGCCAGCAGCTTAGGACACGAAGCGGGAGGGCGGGAGACCCAGTACTTC	CASSLGHEAGGRETQYF